A single sample is the source of the 29 T cell receptor beta chains below, sequenced in a study of T cell repertoires in cytomegalovirus infection. TCRdb redid the calling of the reads with MiXCR, one entry per CDR3 protein. The data hold around 490,000 distinct CDR3 sequences, with around 27% observed a single time. What was sequenced was PBMCs. The receptors stem from a human donor in good health (CMV status not recorded). Some clones in this sample may be carry-over from other donors' samples.

In this sample, this clonotype turned up a few times. The V call is TRBV10-3, the J call TRBJ2-2; D possibly corresponds to TRBD2 (7 bases). Germline-derived CDR1 and CDR2 are ENHRY and SYGVKD. V gave up 4 bases and J gave up 7 bases, with 13 bases separating them. This CDR3 is 14 amino acids long. CDR3 sequence reads: CAISVTGGNGELFF. In DNA, the CDR3 is TGTGCCATCAGTGTTACGGGGGGCAACGGGGAGCTGTTTTTT.

This clonotype was detected only a few times. The rearrangement uses TRBV6-5 and TRBJ2-7; D call uncertain. This CDR3 has 15 amino acids. CDR1 and CDR2 from the germline V gene are MNHEY and SVGAGI. V was clipped by 5 bases and J by 4 bases, with 18 bases between them. The CDR3 DNA is TGTGCCAGCAGTAGCCCCTCTGCGGCAAGATACGAGCAGTACTTC. Its translation is CASSSPSAARYEQYF.

The V gene is TRBV7-9, the J gene TRBJ2-7; D is possibly TRBD2 (6 bases). Germline V CDR1 and CDR2: SEHNR, FQNEAQ (reference sequence). The CDR3 runs 13 residues. V lost 1 base to trimming and J lost 5 bases, with 9 bases between them. The CDR3, as DNA: TGTGCCAGCAGCTTAGTCCCTAGCGACGAGCAGTACGTC. Amino acid sequence: CASSLVPSDEQYV.

A few counts support this clonotype. The chain is built from TRBV11-3 and TRBJ1-1; D ambiguous. Germline-derived CDR1 and CDR2 are SGHNT and YENEEA. The V end was cut by 5 bases, the J end by 4 bases, with 14 bases between. This CDR3 spans 14 amino acids. CDR3 nucleotide sequence: TGTGCCAGCAGCCCGGTGCGGGGTAGCACTGAAGCTTTCTTT. This gives the protein CASSPVRGSTEAFF.

The rearrangement uses TRBV19 and TRBJ2-1; TRBD2 matches at 11 bases. Trimming removed 1 base from V and 8 bases from J; junction bases left unmatched: 16. CDR1 is LNHDA and CDR2 is SQIVND in the germline V gene (reference sequence). The CDR3 has 19 residues. As DNA, the CDR3 is TGTGCCAGTAGTATAGGGAAACTAGCGGGAGCCCTAAGTGTGGATGAGCAGTTCTTC. Amino acids: CASSIGKLAGALSVDEQFF.

This clonotype has only a few counts. This sequence joins TRBV7-2 and TRBJ2-2; D is unclear. The V end was cut by 8 bases, the J end by 1 base, with 8 bases between. CDR1 SGHTA and CDR2 FQGNSA come from the germline V gene. The length of the CDR3 is 13 residues. The CDR3 region has the DNA TGTGCCAGCGGTCGCGGGAACACCGGGGAGCTGTTTTTT. Translated, it gives CASGRGNTGELFF.

V gene TRBV12-3 or TRBV12-4 combines with J gene TRBJ2-7; TRBD2 agrees at 8 bases. The V gene end was trimmed by 6 bases and the J gene end by 0 bases; junction bases not matched to a gene: 4. The CDR3 loop spans 14 amino acids. As DNA, the CDR3 is TGTGCCAGCAGGGCGAGCGGGAGCTCCTACGAGCAGTACTTC. Its translation is CASRASGSSYEQYF.

V and J are TRBV6-2 or TRBV6-3 and TRBJ2-7, with 8 bases aligning to TRBD2. J lost 9 bases, V lost 0 bases, and 10 bases had no gene match. The CDR3 loop spans 15 amino acids. From germline, CDR1 is MNHEY and CDR2 SVGEGT. The CDR3 sequence is CASSYSTSDEDGQYV. For the CDR3, the DNA is TGTGCCAGCAGTTACTCGACTAGCGACGAGGATGGGCAGTACGTC.

This chain links TRBV4-1 with TRBJ1-1; no clear D. The CDR3 extends over 15 amino acids. CDR1 MGHRA and CDR2 YSYEKL come from the germline V gene. Trimming took off 1 base at V and 5 bases at J, with 14 bases between the two ends. The CDR3, as DNA: TGCGCCAGCAGCCAAGGGGCCAGAGCCGGGACTGAAGCTTTCTTT. Protein sequence: CASSQGARAGTEAFF.

The rearrangement joins TRBV29-1 to TRBJ1-4; no firm D call. This CDR3 has 13 amino acids. Per the germline V gene, CDR1 is SQVTM and CDR2 is ANQGSEA. Trimming shortened V by 6 bases and J by 0 bases, and 8 bases separated the two germline ends. CDR3 in amino acids: CSVRRATNEKLFF. The DNA for the CDR3 is TGCAGCGTCCGGCGGGCAACTAATGAAAAACTGTTTTTT.

The gene calls are TRBV12-3 or TRBV12-4 and TRBJ2-7; possibly TRBD2 for D (5 bases). Between the trimmed V and J ends, which lost 5 bases and 5 bases, there was a span of 13 bases. CDR3 length equals 13 residues. The CDR3 DNA reads as TGTGCCAGCAGTCCCAGTCTAGCTCACGAGCAGTACGTC. Its protein is CASSPSLAHEQYV.

Of note for this clonotype: One end of the junction does not line up with germline, which may come from a read error. V is TRBV19 and J is TRBJ1-1, with D possibly TRBD1 on 5 matching bases. CDR3 length: 12 residues. The germline V gene encodes CDR1 LNHDA and CDR2 SQIVND (reference sequence). This chain's CDR3 is CTSKDSNTEAFF. As DNA, the CDR3 is TGTACCAGTAAAGACAGTAACACTGAAGCTTTCTTT. Full variable domain (missing parts from reference TRBV19 and TRBJ1-1): DGGITQSPKYLFRKEGQNVTLSCEQNLNHDAMYWYRQDPGQGLRLIYYSQIVNDFQKGDIAEGYSVSREKKESFPLTVTSAQKNPTAFYLCTSKDSNTEAFFGQGTRLTVV.

This chain joins TRBV19 and TRBJ2-1; no definite D call. The ends were cut back, 3 bases at V and 0 bases at J, with 12 bases in the middle. CDR3 length: 16 residues. The germline CDR1 and CDR2 sequences are LNHDA and SQIVND (reference sequence). DNA for the CDR3: TGTGCCAGTAGTATTTTAAGCAGCCTCTCCTACAATGAGCAGTTCTTC. This translates into CASSILSSLSYNEQFF. Filled out from reference TRBV19 and TRBJ2-1, the complete variable domain reads DGGITQSPKYLFRKEGQNVTLSCEQNLNHDAMYWYRQDPGQGLRLIYYSQIVNDFQKGDIAEGYSVSREKKESFPLTVTSAQKNPTAFYLCASSILSSLSYNEQFFGPGTRLTVL.

This clonotype was seen at least ten times. The chain links TRBV7-2 to TRBJ2-1; TRBD2 agrees at 7 bases. In germline, CDR1 is SGHTA, CDR2 FQGNSA. Losses at the gene ends were 0 bases for V and 8 bases for J; bases not matched to a gene: 10. This CDR3 has 16 amino acids. This chain's CDR3 is CASSLAAGLVGDEQFF. DNA of the CDR3: TGTGCCAGCAGCTTAGCAGCGGGACTGGTGGGGGATGAGCAGTTCTTC.

This clonotype appeared many times. V gene TRBV7-9 combines with J gene TRBJ2-1; D ambiguous. This CDR3 region has 12 residues. The V and J ends lost 3 bases and 12 bases respectively, with 12 bases between them. Germline CDR1 SEHNR, CDR2 FQNEAQ (reference sequence). CDR3 loop: CASSFDSTRQFF. DNA for the CDR3: TGTGCCAGCAGCTTCGACTCAACCAGGCAGTTCTTC.

This clonotype was recorded a few times. The CDR3, as DNA: TGTGCCAGCAGCACTCCGGGACAGGGAAGGACTAGCGGGAGGGAGTCCTACAATGAGCAGTTCTTC. Protein product: CASSTPGQGRTSGRESYNEQFF. This rearrangement joins TRBV7-9 to TRBJ2-1; 15 bases map to TRBD2. Germline values: CDR1 SEHNR, CDR2 FQNEAQ (reference sequence). The CDR3 is 22 residues long. The V segment lost 5 bases and the J segment 1 base; nucleotides outside the gene matches: 18.

There are a few counts of this clonotype. V gene TRBV7-2 combines with J gene TRBJ2-1, with 8 bases matching TRBD2. Germline trimming cut 10 bases from V and 0 bases from J; bases unmatched to any gene: 5. The length of the CDR3 is 14 residues. Germline CDR1 reads SGHTA; CDR2 reads FQGNSA. The chain's CDR3 is CATGAGDSYNEQFF. CDR3 DNA: TGTGCCACTGGAGCGGGAGACTCCTACAATGAGCAGTTCTTC.

The J gene is TRBJ2-1, the V gene TRBV29-1, with 14 bases fitting TRBD2. After removal of 5 bases from V and 8 bases from J, the junction contained 5 bases not matched to a gene. This CDR3 is built from 14 residues. Germline assignment: CDR1 SQVTM and CDR2 ANQGSEA. The CDR3 is CSVLRTSGRYEQFF. In nucleotides, the CDR3 is TGCAGCGTTCTGAGGACTAGCGGGAGGTATGAGCAGTTCTTC.

The CDR3 DNA follows: TGTGCCAGCAGTTATAACGGCGGGGGTTCCGAGCAGTTCTTC. Translating gives CASSYNGGGSEQFF. V is TRBV6-2 or TRBV6-3 and J is TRBJ2-1; TRBD2 agrees at 7 bases. Looked up from germline, CDR1 is MNHEY and CDR2 is SVGEGT. The CDR3 contains 14 residues. The junction had 9 bases not matched to a gene; V was cut back by 3 bases and J by 10 bases.

This clonotype has a handful of counts. The chain employs TRBV4-1 and TRBJ1-4; 7 positions match TRBD1. The CDR3 has 14 residues. Unmatched junction bases numbered 2, after V lost 4 bases and J lost 3 bases. The germline V gene encodes CDR1 MGHRA and CDR2 YSYEKL. CDR3 region: CASSRGGPNEKLFF. CDR3 DNA sequence: TGCGCCAGCAGCCGAGGGGGCCCTAATGAAAAACTGTTTTTT.

The CDR3 sequence is CASSIGTSAEAFF. The CDR3, as DNA: TGTGCCAGTAGTATCGGGACGTCCGCTGAAGCTTTCTTT. The chain is built from TRBV19 and TRBJ1-1; D perhaps matches TRBD1 (5 bases). This CDR3 is 13 amino acids long. V was shortened by 3 bases and J by 6 bases, with 11 bases between the two germline ends. Germline V gives CDR1 LNHDA, CDR2 SQIVND (reference sequence).

There are a few counts of this clonotype. The chain recombines TRBV6-2 or TRBV6-3 with TRBJ2-1; D is perhaps TRBD2 (6 bases). This CDR3 is built from 15 residues. CDR1 is MNHEY, CDR2 SVGEGT, per germline. Trimming stripped 3 bases from V and 0 bases from J, with 9 bases between. The CDR3 reads CASSYLTSSYNEQFF. As DNA, the CDR3 is TGTGCCAGCAGTTATTTGACTAGCTCCTACAATGAGCAGTTCTTC.

This clonotype has more than one count but fewer than ten. The chain is built from TRBV12-3 or TRBV12-4 and TRBJ1-4; D remains unclear. Trimming removed 4 bases from V and 8 bases from J, with 14 bases in between. The CDR3 consists of 14 residues. The CDR3 coding sequence is TGTGCCAGCAGTTGGGGAAGGGCGGGAGAAAAACTGTTTTTT. Its translation: CASSWGRAGEKLFF.

The gene calls are TRBV4-1 and TRBJ2-5, with D unresolved. Germline CDR1 and CDR2: MGHRA and YSYEKL. The CDR3 has 15 amino acids. The V end lost 6 bases, the J end lost 7 bases, and 21 bases lay between the germline ends. The CDR3 here is CASRSFSGHVGTQYF. The CDR3, as DNA: TGCGCCAGCAGGAGCTTTTCCGGTCATGTAGGGACCCAGTACTTC.

This clonotype was found many times. This chain connects TRBV7-6 to TRBJ2-2; D gene ambiguous. Trimming stripped 1 base from V and 6 bases from J, with 15 bases between. The CDR3 loop spans 16 amino acids. CDR1 is SGHVS and CDR2 is FNYEAQ in the germline V gene. The CDR3, as DNA: TGTGCCAGCAGCTTAGTGGTTCAAAATGGGGCCGGGGAGCTGTTTTTT. Translating it yields CASSLVVQNGAGELFF.

On this clonotype itself: A read error is likely, as this CDR3 ends without the conserved phenylalanine or tryptophan. The chain links TRBV6-2 or TRBV6-3 to TRBJ2-4, with a weak D call TRBD2 (6 bases). The ends were cut back, 0 bases at V and 9 bases at J, with 12 bases in the middle. This CDR3 has 14 residues. Per the germline V gene, CDR1 is MNHEY and CDR2 is SVGEGT. The CDR3 loop reads CASSYSGGTSIQYL. The DNA of the CDR3 is TGTGCCAGCAGTTACTCCGGGGGTACGAGCATTCAGTACTTA.

This clonotype has a handful of counts. This chain links TRBV11-2 with TRBJ2-5, with TRBD2 matching 7 bases. The CDR3 consists of 16 residues. Germline CDR1 is SGHAT and CDR2 is FQNNGV. J lost 4 bases, V lost 8 bases, and 16 bases had no gene match. CDR3 region: CASRIAGRRRLETQYF. CDR3 DNA: TGTGCCAGCCGTATAGCGGGCCGCCGACGGTTAGAGACCCAGTACTTC.

This clonotype was counted between two and nine times. The chain couples TRBV24-1 to TRBJ2-3; TRBD1 might be the D (5 bases). Germline CDR1 KGHDR, CDR2 SFDVKD. The CDR3 loop spans 15 amino acids. V lost 5 bases and J lost 1, with 12 bases in between. CDR3 nucleotide sequence: TGTGCCACCAGTGCAGGGCCCCAGCGCACAGATACGCAGTATTTT. As protein: CATSAGPQRTDTQYF.

The chain is built from TRBV5-8 and TRBJ2-2, with 12 bases fitting TRBD2. The CDR3 spans 21 residues. V was clipped by 0 bases and J by 0 bases; unmatched bases: 12. CDR1 is SGHTS, CDR2 YDEGEE, per germline. The CDR3: CASSLDLAGGFPPANTGELFF. The CDR3 coding sequence is TGTGCCAGCAGCTTGGATCTAGCGGGAGGGTTTCCCCCCGCGAACACCGGGGAGCTGTTTTTT.